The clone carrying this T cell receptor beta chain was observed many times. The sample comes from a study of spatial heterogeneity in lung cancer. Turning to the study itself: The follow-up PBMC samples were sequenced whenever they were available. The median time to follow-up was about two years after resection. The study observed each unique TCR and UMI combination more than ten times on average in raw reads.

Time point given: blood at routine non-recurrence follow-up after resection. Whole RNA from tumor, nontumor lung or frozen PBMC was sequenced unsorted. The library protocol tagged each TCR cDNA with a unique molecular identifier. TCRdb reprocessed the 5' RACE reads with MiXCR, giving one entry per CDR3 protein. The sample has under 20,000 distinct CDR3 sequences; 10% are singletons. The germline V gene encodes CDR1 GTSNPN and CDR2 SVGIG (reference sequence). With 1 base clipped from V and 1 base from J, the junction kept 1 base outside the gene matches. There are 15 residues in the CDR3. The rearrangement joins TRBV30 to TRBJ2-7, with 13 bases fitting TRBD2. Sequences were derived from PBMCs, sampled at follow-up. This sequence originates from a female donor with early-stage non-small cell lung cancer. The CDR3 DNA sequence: TGTGCCTGGAGTGAGACTAGCGGGGGGTCCTACGAGCAGTACTTC. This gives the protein CAWSETSGGSYEQYF.